The clone carrying this T cell receptor beta chain occurred a few times. These data come from a study of patients and donors after allogeneic stem cell transplantation. Trimming pared 6 bases from V and 5 bases from J, leaving 13 bases between. This CDR3 is built from 13 residues. From germline, CDR1 is MGHDK and CDR2 SYGVNS. MiXCR, applied by TCRdb to the RT-PCR reads, yields one record per CDR3 protein. Among about 410,000 distinct CDR3 sequences listed, 16% were seen once. V usage is TRBV25-1 and J usage is TRBJ2-5; D ambiguous. The receptor was derived from a human donor who was either an allogeneic HSCT recipient or a stem cell or donor lymphocyte infusion donor (not recorded which). It is not recorded whose cells these are; they may come from a transplant donor. Sequencing was performed on blood, either unsorted or a sorted T cell fraction (not recorded which). The CDR3 sequence is CASRPALGETQYF. In DNA, the CDR3 is TGTGCCAGCAGGCCAGCGTTGGGGGAGACCCAGTACTTC.